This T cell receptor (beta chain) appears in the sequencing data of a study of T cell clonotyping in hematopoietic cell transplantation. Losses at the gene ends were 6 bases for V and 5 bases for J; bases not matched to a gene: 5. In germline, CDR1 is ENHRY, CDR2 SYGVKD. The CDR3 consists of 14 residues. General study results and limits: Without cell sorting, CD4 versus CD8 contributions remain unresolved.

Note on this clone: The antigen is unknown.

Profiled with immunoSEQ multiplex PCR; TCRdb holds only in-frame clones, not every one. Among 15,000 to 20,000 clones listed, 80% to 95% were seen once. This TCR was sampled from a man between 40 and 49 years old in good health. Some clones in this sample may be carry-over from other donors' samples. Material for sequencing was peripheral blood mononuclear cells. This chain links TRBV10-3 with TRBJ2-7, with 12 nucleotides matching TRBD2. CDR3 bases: TGTGCCATCAGCAGACTAGCGGGAGAGAACGAGCAGTACTTC. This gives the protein CAISRLAGENEQYF.